This TCR beta chain was obtained from a study of blood T cells in healthy people across ages. The use of a sample-barcoded 5' primer and a J-beta primer mix characterized a second PCR of about 6 to 12 cycles. All samples yielded 3 million or more CDR3-containing paired-end reads. TCRdb fed the 5' RACE reads into MiXCR, producing one record per CDR3 protein. The sample lists hundreds of thousands of distinct CDR3 sequences, roughly 50% occurring once. Study findings and constraints: Reliance upon unsorted PBMCs precluded definitive naive versus antigen-experienced comparison.

About this clonotype: As yet, its antigen is unknown.

The CDR3 runs 14 residues. Germline loops: CDR1 DFQATT, CDR2 SNEGSKA (reference sequence). The V gene is TRBV20-1, the J gene TRBJ2-1, with D tentatively TRBD1 or TRBD2 (5 bases each). The J call may be incorrect, as the DNA end agrees better with TRBJ2-7. Material for sequencing was blood. This sequence originates from a man between 25 and 39 years old in good health. CDR3 nucleotides: TGCAGTGCTGGCACTCCGGGGCCCTACAATGAGCAGTACTTC. Protein sequence: CSAGTPGPYNEQYF.